Listed below are T cell receptor beta chains from one sample, sequenced in a study of OX40 agonist ivuxolimab in advanced cancers. Data came from immunoSEQ multiplex PCR; TCRdb stores just in-frame clones and leaves some out. The data hold 75,000 to 95,000 clones, with approximately 88% observed a single time. Sequenced here: CD4+ or CD8+ T cells sorted from blood, sampled in a trial of the OX40 agonist ivuxolimab. All receptors derive from an adult with an advanced solid tumor such as melanoma, head and neck, liver or kidney cancer. CDR3s include the opening cysteine and the closing phenylalanine or tryptophan. Each record gives: J gene, clone size, V gene, D gene, CDR3 DNA, CDR3 protein. The D gene is left open where the match is weak. Clone size is shown for a subset of rows, as once, few, many or a class of expanded clone.

j_gene: TRBJ1-2; abundance: -; v_gene: TRBV7-9; d_gene: -; CDR3nt: TGTGCCAGCAGCTTAGATATCGTCAGTTCCTATGGCTACACCTTC; CDR3aa: CASSLDIVSSYGYTF
j_gene: TRBJ2-7; abundance: -; v_gene: TRBV6-5; d_gene: -; CDR3nt: TGTGCCAGCAGTTACGATGTAGGCAGCCTAGCGTCCGAGCAGTACTTC; CDR3aa: CASSYDVGSLASEQYF
j_gene: TRBJ1-2; abundance: -; v_gene: TRBV5-1; d_gene: -; CDR3nt: TGCGCCAGCAGCCCGGGAACTAACTATGGCTACACCTTC; CDR3aa: CASSPGTNYGYTF
j_gene: TRBJ2-7; abundance: -; v_gene: TRBV6-1; d_gene: -; CDR3nt: TGTGCCAGCAGTGAATCCATTCGATCCTACGAGCAGTACTTC; CDR3aa: CASSESIRSYEQYF
j_gene: TRBJ1-3; abundance: -; v_gene: TRBV2; d_gene: TRBD1; CDR3nt: TGTGCCAGCGGAAGGACAGGGGCTTCGGACGGAAACACCATATATTTT; CDR3aa: CASGRTGASDGNTIYF
j_gene: TRBJ2-1; abundance: -; v_gene: TRBV11-2; d_gene: -; CDR3nt: TGTGCCAGCAGCTTAGATCGGCTCTACAATGAGCAGTTCTTC; CDR3aa: CASSLDRLYNEQFF
j_gene: TRBJ2-5; abundance: once; v_gene: TRBV6-1; d_gene: -; CDR3nt: TGTGCCAGCAGTGATTTTCAAGTGAAGGGTGAAGAGACCCAGTACTTC; CDR3aa: CASSDFQVKGEETQYF
j_gene: TRBJ2-7; abundance: few; v_gene: TRBV7-2; d_gene: -; CDR3nt: TGTGCCAGCAGCTGGTCGACGGACGAGCAGTACTTC; CDR3aa: CASSWSTDEQYF
j_gene: TRBJ2-3; abundance: -; v_gene: TRBV25-1; d_gene: -; CDR3nt: TGTGCCAGCAGTGCGCTTCTGGAGACAGATACGCAGTATTTT; CDR3aa: CASSALLETDTQYF
j_gene: TRBJ1-1; abundance: -; v_gene: TRBV7-9; d_gene: TRBD1; CDR3nt: TGTGCCAGCAGCTTAGTACAGGGGTGGACTGAAGCTTTCTTT; CDR3aa: CASSLVQGWTEAFF
j_gene: TRBJ2-5; abundance: -; v_gene: TRBV7-9; d_gene: TRBD2; CDR3nt: TGTGCCAGCAGCTTAGCCGGGACTAGCGGCCAAGAGACCCAGTACTTC; CDR3aa: CASSLAGTSGQETQYF
j_gene: TRBJ2-3; abundance: -; v_gene: TRBV5-1; d_gene: -; CDR3nt: TGCGCCAGCAGCTTAGGGGTGGAGGTGGCAGATACGCAGTATTTT; CDR3aa: CASSLGVEVADTQYF
j_gene: TRBJ2-7; abundance: -; v_gene: TRBV5-6; d_gene: TRBD1; CDR3nt: TGTGCCAGCAGCTACAGGGGGCTTGTGACCTACGAGCAGTACTTC; CDR3aa: CASSYRGLVTYEQYF
j_gene: TRBJ1-2; abundance: -; v_gene: TRBV6-4; d_gene: -; CDR3nt: TGTGCCAGCAGCCTTCGAATGGGGGGCCACTATGGCTACACCTTC; CDR3aa: CASSLRMGGHYGYTF
j_gene: TRBJ2-3; abundance: -; v_gene: TRBV5-4; d_gene: -; CDR3nt: TGTGCCAGCAGCTTTGGGGGGGGCCCTGCAGATACGCAGTATTTT; CDR3aa: CASSFGGGPADTQYF
j_gene: TRBJ1-1; abundance: few; v_gene: TRBV7-9; d_gene: -; CDR3nt: TGTGCCAGCAGCCAGATCCAGGGCTGGGGGGAAGCTTTCTTT; CDR3aa: CASSQIQGWGEAFF
j_gene: TRBJ2-1; abundance: -; v_gene: TRBV5-1; d_gene: -; CDR3nt: TGCGCCAGCAGCTTGGAAGGGGGCTCCTACAATGAGCAGTTCTTC; CDR3aa: CASSLEGGSYNEQFF
j_gene: TRBJ2-1; abundance: -; v_gene: TRBV19; d_gene: -; CDR3nt: TGTGCCAGTAGTCCAGGAGGCTACACCTACAATGAGCAGTTCTTC; CDR3aa: CASSPGGYTYNEQFF
j_gene: TRBJ1-5; abundance: -; v_gene: TRBV27; d_gene: -; CDR3nt: TGTGCCAGCAGTCCCTTATGGACAGAGCTGAATCAGCCCCAGCATTTT; CDR3aa: CASSPLWTELNQPQHF
j_gene: TRBJ2-2; abundance: -; v_gene: TRBV4-2; d_gene: -; CDR3nt: TGTGCCAGCAGCCCAACGAGGTCCGAGAACACCGGGGAGCTGTTTTTT; CDR3aa: CASSPTRSENTGELFF
j_gene: TRBJ2-1; abundance: -; v_gene: TRBV5-1; d_gene: TRBD2; CDR3nt: TGCGCCAGCAGCCAGATCCTAGCGGGGATCTCCTACAATGAGCAGTTCTTC; CDR3aa: CASSQILAGISYNEQFF
j_gene: TRBJ1-6; abundance: -; v_gene: TRBV10-3; d_gene: -; CDR3nt: TGTGCCATCGGTCCTACAGAAAATTCACCCCTCTACTTT; CDR3aa: CAIGPTENSPLYF
j_gene: TRBJ2-4; abundance: once; v_gene: TRBV18; d_gene: -; CDR3nt: TGTGCCAGCTCATTATCGCGGCTAACCAAAAACATTCAGTACTTC; CDR3aa: CASSLSRLTKNIQYF
j_gene: TRBJ1-3; abundance: -; v_gene: TRBV7-2; d_gene: -; CDR3nt: TGTGCCAGCAGCTTCGGGGGTTCTGGAAACACCATATATTTT; CDR3aa: CASSFGGSGNTIYF
j_gene: TRBJ2-1; abundance: once; v_gene: TRBV6-5; d_gene: -; CDR3nt: TGTGCCAGTCAAGGGGGAGGGAATGAGCAGTTCTTC; CDR3aa: CASQGGGNEQFF
j_gene: TRBJ1-4; abundance: -; v_gene: TRBV29-1; d_gene: -; CDR3nt: TGCAGCGTTGAAGATCGGAGGGAAGGGGAAAAACTGTTTTTT; CDR3aa: CSVEDRREGEKLFF
j_gene: TRBJ2-5; abundance: -; v_gene: TRBV27; d_gene: -; CDR3nt: TGTGCCAGCAGTCTAGCCCACACAGAGACCCAGTACTTC; CDR3aa: CASSLAHTETQYF
j_gene: TRBJ2-7; abundance: -; v_gene: TRBV13; d_gene: -; CDR3nt: TGTGCCAGCAGCCCCCGACAGAGCTCCTACGAGCAGTACTTC; CDR3aa: CASSPRQSSYEQYF
j_gene: TRBJ2-2; abundance: -; v_gene: TRBV19; d_gene: -; CDR3nt: TGTGCCAGTCGACTGGAATCCGGGGAGCTGTTTTTT; CDR3aa: CASRLESGELFF
j_gene: TRBJ2-7; abundance: -; v_gene: TRBV21-1; d_gene: -; CDR3nt: TGTGCCAGCAGCCAGCCCGGGACTAGCGTCTACGAGCAGTACTTC; CDR3aa: CASSQPGTSVYEQYF
j_gene: TRBJ1-1; abundance: -; v_gene: TRBV6-5; d_gene: TRBD1; CDR3nt: TGTGCCAGCAGTTACCATGGTAGGCAGGGGGCACAAGCTTTCTTT; CDR3aa: CASSYHGRQGAQAFF
j_gene: TRBJ2-7; abundance: -; v_gene: TRBV28; d_gene: TRBD2; CDR3nt: TGTGCCAGCAGCTGGGGGGGATGGGAGCAGTACTTC; CDR3aa: CASSWGGWEQYF
j_gene: TRBJ1-4; abundance: -; v_gene: TRBV13; d_gene: TRBD1; CDR3nt: TGTGCCAGCAGCCCACAGGGGCAAGATGAAAAACTGTTTTTT; CDR3aa: CASSPQGQDEKLFF
j_gene: TRBJ2-1; abundance: -; v_gene: TRBV5-1; d_gene: TRBD1; CDR3nt: TGCGCCAGCAGCTTACAGGGGTACAATGAGCAGTTCTTC; CDR3aa: CASSLQGYNEQFF
j_gene: TRBJ2-5; abundance: -; v_gene: TRBV6-5; d_gene: TRBD2; CDR3nt: TGTGCCAGCAGTACCCAAGAGACTAGCTTGCAGACCCAGTACTTC; CDR3aa: CASSTQETSLQTQYF
j_gene: TRBJ2-7; abundance: few; v_gene: TRBV10-3; d_gene: -; CDR3nt: TGTGCCATCAGTATTTGGGGACAAGAGCAGTACTTC; CDR3aa: CAISIWGQEQYF
j_gene: TRBJ2-7; abundance: -; v_gene: TRBV7-2; d_gene: TRBD1; CDR3nt: TGTGCCAGCAGCTTGACAGGGCCCTACGAGCAGTACTTC; CDR3aa: CASSLTGPYEQYF
j_gene: TRBJ1-1; abundance: few; v_gene: TRBV29-1; d_gene: -; CDR3nt: TGCAGCGTTGGACGGGGCCTGAACACTGAAGCTTTCTTT; CDR3aa: CSVGRGLNTEAFF
j_gene: TRBJ2-1; abundance: -; v_gene: TRBV5-1; d_gene: -; CDR3nt: TGCGCCAGCAGCTTGAATAGGGCGGGCAATGAGCAGTTCTTC; CDR3aa: CASSLNRAGNEQFF
j_gene: TRBJ2-4; abundance: -; v_gene: TRBV25-1; d_gene: -; CDR3nt: TGTGCCAGCAGTGAATCCGTAGGAATAACCAAAAACATTCAGTACTTC; CDR3aa: CASSESVGITKNIQYF
j_gene: TRBJ2-1; abundance: -; v_gene: TRBV19; d_gene: TRBD1; CDR3nt: TGTGCCAGTAGACGGACAGGGCGTGATGAGCAGTTCTTC; CDR3aa: CASRRTGRDEQFF
j_gene: TRBJ1-5; abundance: once; v_gene: TRBV6-1; d_gene: TRBD1; CDR3nt: TGTGCCAGCAGATTGACAGGGAGCAATCAGCCCCAGCATTTT; CDR3aa: CASRLTGSNQPQHF
j_gene: TRBJ2-7; abundance: -; v_gene: TRBV5-5; d_gene: -; CDR3nt: TGTGCCAGCAGCTCCTGGAGACTACCCTACGAGCAGTACTTC; CDR3aa: CASSSWRLPYEQYF
j_gene: TRBJ2-1; abundance: -; v_gene: TRBV7-3; d_gene: -; CDR3nt: TGTGCCAGCAGCTCCCTACCAGGGGTGGACAATGAGCAGTTCTTC; CDR3aa: CASSSLPGVDNEQFF
j_gene: TRBJ2-7; abundance: -; v_gene: TRBV10-3; d_gene: TRBD2; CDR3nt: TGTGCCATCAGGGCCGGAGCGGGATCGAGCTGGGAGCAGTACTTC; CDR3aa: CAIRAGAGSSWEQYF
j_gene: TRBJ2-7; abundance: -; v_gene: TRBV27; d_gene: TRBD1; CDR3nt: TGTGCCAGCAGTCTATGGACAGGGGGCTCCCACGAGCAGTACTTC; CDR3aa: CASSLWTGGSHEQYF